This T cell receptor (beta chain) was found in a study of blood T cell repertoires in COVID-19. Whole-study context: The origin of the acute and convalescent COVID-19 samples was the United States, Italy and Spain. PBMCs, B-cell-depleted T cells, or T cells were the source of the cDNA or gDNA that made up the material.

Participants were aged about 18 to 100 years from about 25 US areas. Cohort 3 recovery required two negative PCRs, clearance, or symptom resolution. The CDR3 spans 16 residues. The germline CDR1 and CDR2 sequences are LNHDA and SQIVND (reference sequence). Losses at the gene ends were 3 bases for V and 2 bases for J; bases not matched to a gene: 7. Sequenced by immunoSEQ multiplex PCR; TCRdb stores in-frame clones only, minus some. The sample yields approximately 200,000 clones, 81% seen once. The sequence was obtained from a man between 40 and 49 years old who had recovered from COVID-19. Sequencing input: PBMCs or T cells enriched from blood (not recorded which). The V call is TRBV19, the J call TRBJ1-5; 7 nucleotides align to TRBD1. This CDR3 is CASSIMTGQGNQPQHF. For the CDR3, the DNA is TGTGCCAGTAGTATTATGACAGGGCAGGGCAATCAGCCCCAGCATTTT. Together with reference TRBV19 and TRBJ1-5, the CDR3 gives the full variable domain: DGGITQSPKYLFRKEGQNVTLSCEQNLNHDAMYWYRQDPGQGLRLIYYSQIVNDFQKGDIAEGYSVSREKKESFPLTVTSAQKNPTAFYLCASSIMTGQGNQPQHFGDGTRLSIL.